The 10 T cell receptor beta chains below were found in one sample sequenced in a study of Ad26.COV2.S vaccination and SARS-CoV-2 variants. Treatment: roughly 19 received Ad26.COV2.S at low or high dose, single or two shots; 5 received placebo; per-sample allocation not given. Day 63 after the first vaccine or placebo injection was the time point for sampling. Measured with immunoSEQ multiplex PCR; TCRdb has only the in-frame clones, and not every one. This table holds around 320,000 clones, approximately 80% found once. Sequences were derived from peripheral blood, sampled in a trial of Ad26.COV2.S vaccine versus placebo. The receptors come from a person aged 18-65 years who received the Ad26.COV2.S COVID-19 vaccine or a placebo.

The CDR3 coding sequence is TGTGCCAGCAGCTTATGGGTTTCGTACGAGCAGTACTTC. Translation: CASSLWVSYEQYF. The rearrangement joins TRBV7-2 to TRBJ2-7; D not certain. There are 13 residues in the CDR3. Trimming shortened V by 2 bases and J by 4 bases, and 9 bases separated the two germline ends. CDR1 and CDR2 from the germline V gene are SGHTA and FQGNSA.

This clone was counted once. The chain links TRBV6-6 to TRBJ2-7, with D possibly TRBD1 on 6 matching bases. Germline V lookup: CDR1 MNHNY, CDR2 SVGAGI (reference sequence). The V end lost 4 bases, the J end lost 4 bases, and 14 bases lay between the germline ends. This CDR3 comprises 14 residues. CDR3: CASSSQTGAYEQYF. Written as DNA, the CDR3 is TGTGCCAGCAGTTCTCAGACAGGAGCATACGAGCAGTACTTC.

CDR3 bases: TGTGCCAGCAGTGAAGTCCGTCGGGCAGGGAGCTACGAGCAGTACTTC. Encoded protein: CASSEVRRAGSYEQYF. V is TRBV6-1 and J is TRBJ2-7, with D perhaps matching TRBD1 or TRBD2 (5 bases each). Trimming took off 1 base at V and 3 bases at J, with 16 bases between the two ends. CDR1 is MNHNS, CDR2 SASEGT, per germline. CDR3 length: 16 amino acids.

V gene TRBV7-8 combines with J gene TRBJ2-3, with 10 bases that match TRBD1. The germline gives CDR1 SGHVS, CDR2 FQNEAQ. V lost 2 bases to trimming and J lost 1 base; unmatched junction nucleotides: 6. The length of the CDR3 is 17 residues. The CDR3, as DNA: TGTGCCAGCAGCTTATACAGAGGGACAGGGGGCACAGATACGCAGTATTTT. Amino acid sequence: CASSLYRGTGGTDTQYF.

The J gene is TRBJ2-5, the V gene TRBV18; D gene uncertain. The CDR3 covers 14 residues. Trimming removed 1 base at V and 4 bases at J, with 10 bases between. Germline-derived CDR1 and CDR2 are KGHSH and LQKENI. The CDR3 loop reads CASSPRGIAETQYF. CDR3 coding DNA: TGTGCCAGCTCACCACGAGGAATCGCAGAGACCCAGTACTTC.

This clone was detected a few times. V usage is TRBV6-1 and J usage is TRBJ1-2; 8 nucleotides match TRBD1. The V gene's germline CDR1 is MNHNS and CDR2 SASEGT. There are 15 residues in the CDR3. Trimming took 1 base from V and 6 from J; bases not matched to a gene: 7. The CDR3 sequence: CASSEGLQGAHGYTF. The CDR3 DNA reads as TGTGCCAGCAGTGAAGGACTTCAGGGGGCGCATGGCTACACCTTC.

This chain connects TRBV12-5 to TRBJ2-7; D is uncertain. The CDR3 length is 12 residues. The germline V and J ends were trimmed by 0 bases and 5 bases, with 5 bases remaining between them. Per germline, CDR1 LGHNT and CDR2 FRNRAP. The CDR3 DNA follows: TGTGCTAGTGGTTTGGTAATGGACGAGCAGTACTTC. This codes for CASGLVMDEQYF.

V and J are TRBV5-1 and TRBJ2-3; no clear D. The CDR3 covers 14 residues. Germline V gene data show CDR1 as SGHRS and CDR2 as YFSETQ. The V end lost 0 bases, the J end lost 4 bases, and 9 bases lay between the germline ends. The CDR3 DNA sequence: TGCGCCAGCAGCTTGGTAACAGCGTCAGATACGCAGTATTTT. It codes for CASSLVTASDTQYF.

V is TRBV15 and J is TRBJ1-4; 11 bases align to TRBD1. The germline CDR1 and CDR2 sequences are LNHNV and YYDKDF (reference sequence). V gave up 0 bases and J gave up 5 bases; unmatched junction bases: 17. The CDR3 covers 21 residues. CDR3: CATSRDLVGGQGAGTNEKLFF. DNA of the CDR3: TGTGCCACCAGCAGAGATCTTGTCGGTGGACAGGGGGCCGGAACAAATGAAAAACTGTTTTTT.

The chain recombines TRBV2 with TRBJ2-5, with D possibly matching TRBD2 (5 bases). The V end lost 7 bases, the J end lost 5 bases, and 11 bases lay between the germline ends. CDR1 is SNHLY and CDR2 is FYNNEI in the germline V gene. The CDR3 covers 12 residues. In DNA form, the CDR3 reads TGTGCCAGCAATTTGCGGAGGGAGACCCAGTACTTC. It codes for CASNLRRETQYF.